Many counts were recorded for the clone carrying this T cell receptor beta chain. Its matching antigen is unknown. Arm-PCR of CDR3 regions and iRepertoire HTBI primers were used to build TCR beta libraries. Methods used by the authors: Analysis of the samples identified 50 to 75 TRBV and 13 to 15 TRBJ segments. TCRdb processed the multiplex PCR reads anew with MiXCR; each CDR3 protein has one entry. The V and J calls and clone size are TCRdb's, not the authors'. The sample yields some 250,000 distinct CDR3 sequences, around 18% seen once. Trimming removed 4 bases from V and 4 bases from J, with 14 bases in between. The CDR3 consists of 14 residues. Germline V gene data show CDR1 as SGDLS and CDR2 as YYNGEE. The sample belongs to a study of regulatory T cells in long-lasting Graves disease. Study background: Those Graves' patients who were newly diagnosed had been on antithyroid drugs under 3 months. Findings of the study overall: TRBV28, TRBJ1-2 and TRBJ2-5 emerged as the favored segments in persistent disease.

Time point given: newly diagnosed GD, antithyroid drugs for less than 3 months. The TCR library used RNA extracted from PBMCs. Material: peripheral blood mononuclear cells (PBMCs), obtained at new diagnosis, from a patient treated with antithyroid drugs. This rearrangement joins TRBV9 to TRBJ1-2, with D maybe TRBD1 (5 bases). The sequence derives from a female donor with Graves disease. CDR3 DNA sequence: TGTGCCAGCAGCCCTCAAGCGGGACCCTATGGCTACACCTTC. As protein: CASSPQAGPYGYTF.